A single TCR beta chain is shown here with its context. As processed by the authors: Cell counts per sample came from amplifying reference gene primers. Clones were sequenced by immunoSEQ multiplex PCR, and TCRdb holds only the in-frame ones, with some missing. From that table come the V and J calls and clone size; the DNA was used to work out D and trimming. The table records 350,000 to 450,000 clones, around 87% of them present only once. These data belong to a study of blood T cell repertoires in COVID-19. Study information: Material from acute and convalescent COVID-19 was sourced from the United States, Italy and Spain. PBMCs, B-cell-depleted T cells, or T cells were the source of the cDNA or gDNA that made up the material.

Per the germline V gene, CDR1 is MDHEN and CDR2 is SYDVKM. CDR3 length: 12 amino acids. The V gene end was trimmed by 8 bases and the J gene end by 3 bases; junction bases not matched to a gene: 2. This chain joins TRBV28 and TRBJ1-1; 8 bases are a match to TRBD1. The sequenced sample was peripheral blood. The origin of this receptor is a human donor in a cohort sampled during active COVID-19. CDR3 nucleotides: TGTGCCAGCTACAGGGGGGACACTGAAGCTTTCTTT. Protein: CASYRGDTEAFF.